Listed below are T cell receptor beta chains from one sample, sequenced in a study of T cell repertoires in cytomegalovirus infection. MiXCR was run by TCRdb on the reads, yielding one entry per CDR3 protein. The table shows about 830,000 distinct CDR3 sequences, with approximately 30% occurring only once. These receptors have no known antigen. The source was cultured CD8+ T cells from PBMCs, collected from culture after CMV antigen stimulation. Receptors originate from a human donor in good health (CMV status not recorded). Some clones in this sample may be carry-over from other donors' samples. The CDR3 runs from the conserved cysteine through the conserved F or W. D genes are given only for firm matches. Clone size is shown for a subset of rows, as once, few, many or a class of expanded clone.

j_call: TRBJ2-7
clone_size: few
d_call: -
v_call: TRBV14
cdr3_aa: CASSQAGLAYEQYF
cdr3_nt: TGTGCCAGCAGCCAAGCCGGACTTGCCTACGAGCAGTACTTC

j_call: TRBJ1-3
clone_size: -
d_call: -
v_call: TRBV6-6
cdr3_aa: CASSYSRRGNTIYF
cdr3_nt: TGTGCCAGCAGTTACTCTAGGCGAGGAAACACCATATATTTT

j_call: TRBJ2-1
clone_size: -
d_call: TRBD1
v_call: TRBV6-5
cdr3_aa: CASSYSRTGSSYNEQFF
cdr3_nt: TGTGCCAGCAGTTACTCGAGGACAGGTAGCTCCTACAATGAGCAGTTCTTC

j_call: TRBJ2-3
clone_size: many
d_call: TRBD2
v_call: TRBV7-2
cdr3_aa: CASSLGLAGGPGATDTQYF
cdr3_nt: TGTGCCAGCAGCTTAGGACTAGCGGGGGGGCCGGGGGCAACAGATACGCAGTATTTT

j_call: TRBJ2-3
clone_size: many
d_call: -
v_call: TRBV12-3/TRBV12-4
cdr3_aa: CASSFAGGTDTQYF
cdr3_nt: TGTGCCAGCAGCTTCGCCGGGGGAACAGATACGCAGTATTTT

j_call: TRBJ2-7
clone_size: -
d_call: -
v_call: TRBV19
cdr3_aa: CASSYGRTYEQYF
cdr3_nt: TGTGCCAGTAGTTACGGACGAACCTACGAGCAGTACTTC

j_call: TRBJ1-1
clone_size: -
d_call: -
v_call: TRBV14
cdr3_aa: CASSIDVLTEAFF
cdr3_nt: TGTGCCAGCAGCATTGATGTTCTCACTGAAGCTTTCTTT

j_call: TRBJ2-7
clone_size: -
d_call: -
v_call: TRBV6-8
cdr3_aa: CANSYRMTSYEQYF
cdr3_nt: TGTGCCAACAGTTACCGGATGACAAGCTACGAGCAGTACTTC

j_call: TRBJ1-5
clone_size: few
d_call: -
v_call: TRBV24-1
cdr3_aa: CATSVLRAGYQPQHF
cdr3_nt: TGTGCCACCAGTGTGCTCAGGGCGGGTTATCAGCCCCAGCATTTT

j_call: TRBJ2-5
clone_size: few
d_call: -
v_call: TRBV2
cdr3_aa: CASSSNPWMRDTPPKETQYF
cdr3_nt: TGTGCCAGCAGTTCAAATCCCTGGATGAGGGACACGCCTCCCAAAGAGACCCAGTACTTC

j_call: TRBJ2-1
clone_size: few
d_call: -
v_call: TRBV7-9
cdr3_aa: CASSPSGGQGYNEQFF
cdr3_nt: TGTGCCAGCAGCCCCAGTGGGGGACAAGGCTACAATGAGCAGTTCTTC

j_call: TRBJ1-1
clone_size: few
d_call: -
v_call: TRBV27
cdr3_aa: CASSLSNGFAISEAFF
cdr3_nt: TGTGCCAGCAGTTTATCGAACGGGTTTGCTATTAGTGAAGCTTTCTTT

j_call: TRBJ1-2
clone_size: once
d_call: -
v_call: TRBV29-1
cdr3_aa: CSVQGSGYTF
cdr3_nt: TGCAGCGTACAGGGAAGTGGCTACACCTTC

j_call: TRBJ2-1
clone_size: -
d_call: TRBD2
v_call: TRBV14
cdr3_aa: CASSQGPSGGSSYNEQFF
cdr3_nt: TGTGCCAGCAGCCAAGGCCCTAGCGGGGGGAGCTCCTACAATGAGCAGTTCTTC

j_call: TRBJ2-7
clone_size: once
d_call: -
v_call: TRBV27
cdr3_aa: CASSLVWAGEQYF
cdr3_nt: TGTGCCAGCAGTTTAGTATGGGCGGGGGAGCAGTACTTC

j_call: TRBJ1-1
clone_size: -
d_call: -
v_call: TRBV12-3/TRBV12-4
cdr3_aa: CASSLEVKMNTEAFF
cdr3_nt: TGTGCCAGCAGTTTAGAGGTAAAAATGAACACTGAAGCTTTCTTT

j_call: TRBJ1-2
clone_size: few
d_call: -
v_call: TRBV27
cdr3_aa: CASSFIPGHRGYTF
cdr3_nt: TGTGCCAGCAGTTTTATACCCGGCCATCGTGGCTACACCTTC

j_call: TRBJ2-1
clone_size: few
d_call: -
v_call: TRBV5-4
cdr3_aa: CASYSSSYNEQFF
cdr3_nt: TGTGCCAGTTACAGTAGCTCCTACAATGAGCAGTTCTTC

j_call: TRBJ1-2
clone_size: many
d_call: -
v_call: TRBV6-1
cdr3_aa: CASREQGGYTF
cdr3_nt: TGTGCCAGCAGGGAACAGGGTGGCTACACCTTC

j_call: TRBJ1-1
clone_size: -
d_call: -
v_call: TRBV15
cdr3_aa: CATSREGVLNTEAFF
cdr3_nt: TGTGCCACCAGCAGAGAGGGGGTATTGAACACTGAAGCTTTCTTT

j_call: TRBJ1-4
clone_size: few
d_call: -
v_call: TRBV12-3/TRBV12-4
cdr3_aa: CASSFDTGEWPTEKLFF
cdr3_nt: TGTGCCAGCAGTTTCGATACCGGGGAGTGGCCCACCGAAAAACTGTTTTTT

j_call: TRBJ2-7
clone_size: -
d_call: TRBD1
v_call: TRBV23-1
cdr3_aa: CASSQSGTGGISGYPSEQYF
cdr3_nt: TGCGCCAGCAGTCAATCCGGGACAGGGGGCATCTCGGGATATCCATCCGAGCAGTACTTC

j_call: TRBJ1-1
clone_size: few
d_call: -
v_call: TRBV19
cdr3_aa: CASSTRDIVGTEAFF
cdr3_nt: TGTGCCAGTAGTACCCGGGACATCGTGGGCACTGAAGCTTTCTTT

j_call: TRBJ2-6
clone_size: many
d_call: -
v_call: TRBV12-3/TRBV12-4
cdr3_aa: CASSSGPGANVLTF
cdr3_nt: TGTGCCAGCAGTTCAGGTCCAGGGGCCAACGTCCTGACTTTC

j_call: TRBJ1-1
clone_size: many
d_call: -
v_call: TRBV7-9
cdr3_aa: CASSFSRDGNTEAFF
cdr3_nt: TGTGCCAGCAGCTTCTCCAGGGACGGGAACACTGAAGCTTTCTTT

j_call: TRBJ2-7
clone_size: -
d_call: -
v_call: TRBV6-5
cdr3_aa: CASTPPGSYEQYF
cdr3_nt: TGTGCCAGTACCCCTCCAGGGTCCTACGAGCAGTACTTC

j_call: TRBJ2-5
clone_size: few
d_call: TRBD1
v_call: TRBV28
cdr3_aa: CASRGTGGQETQYF
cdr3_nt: TGTGCCAGCAGAGGGACAGGGGGGCAAGAGACCCAGTACTTC

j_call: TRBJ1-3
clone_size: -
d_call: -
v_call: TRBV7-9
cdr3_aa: CASSLGWQGDSGNTIYF
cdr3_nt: TGTGCCAGCAGCTTAGGGTGGCAGGGAGATTCCGGAAACACCATATATTTT

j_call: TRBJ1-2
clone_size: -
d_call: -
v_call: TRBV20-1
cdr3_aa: CSARRRRGYTF
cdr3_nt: TGCAGTGCTAGGAGGAGAAGAGGCTACACCTTC

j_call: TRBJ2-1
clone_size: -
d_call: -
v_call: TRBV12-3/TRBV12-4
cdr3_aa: CASSLSVTLEQFF
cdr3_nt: TGTGCCAGCAGTTTATCCGTCACGTTGGAGCAGTTCTTC

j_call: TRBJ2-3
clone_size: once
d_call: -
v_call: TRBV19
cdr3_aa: CASKPAGGRLIDTQYF
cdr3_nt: TGTGCCAGTAAACCCGCAGGAGGGCGTTTAATTGATACGCAGTATTTT

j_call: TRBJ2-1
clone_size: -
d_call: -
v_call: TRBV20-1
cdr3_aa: CSASWAGWNEQFF
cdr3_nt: TGCAGTGCTAGCTGGGCGGGGTGGAATGAGCAGTTCTTC

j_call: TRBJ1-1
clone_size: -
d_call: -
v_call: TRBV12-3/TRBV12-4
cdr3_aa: CASSEGYSEAFF
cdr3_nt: TGTGCCAGCAGTGAGGGTTACAGTGAAGCTTTCTTT

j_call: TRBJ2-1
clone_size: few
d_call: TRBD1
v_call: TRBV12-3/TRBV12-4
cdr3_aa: CASSHRGRRYNEQFF
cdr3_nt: TGTGCCAGCAGTCACAGGGGGCGAAGGTACAATGAGCAGTTCTTC

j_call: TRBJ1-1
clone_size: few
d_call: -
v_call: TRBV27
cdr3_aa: CASSNGQSTEAFF
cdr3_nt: TGTGCCAGCAGTAACGGACAGAGCACTGAAGCTTTCTTT

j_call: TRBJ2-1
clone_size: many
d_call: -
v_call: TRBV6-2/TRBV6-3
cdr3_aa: CASRAYNEQFF
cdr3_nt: TGTGCCAGCCGCGCCTACAATGAGCAGTTCTTC

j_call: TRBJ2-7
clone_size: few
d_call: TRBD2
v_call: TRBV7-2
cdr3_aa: CASSSSGGYTYEQYF
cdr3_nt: TGTGCCAGCAGTTCAAGCGGGGGGTATACCTACGAGCAGTACTTC

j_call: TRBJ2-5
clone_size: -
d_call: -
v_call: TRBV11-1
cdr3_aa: CASSTWTLQETQYF
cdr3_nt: TGTGCCAGCAGCACTTGGACACTCCAAGAGACCCAGTACTTC

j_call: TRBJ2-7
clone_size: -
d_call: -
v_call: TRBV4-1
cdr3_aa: CASSQARLTYEQYF
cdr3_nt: TGCGCCAGCAGCCAAGCCCGACTTACCTACGAGCAGTACTTC

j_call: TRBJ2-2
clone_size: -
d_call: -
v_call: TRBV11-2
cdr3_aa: CASSRPRVRRNTGELFF
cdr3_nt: TGTGCCAGCAGCCGCCCCCGGGTTAGGCGTAACACCGGGGAGCTGTTTTTT

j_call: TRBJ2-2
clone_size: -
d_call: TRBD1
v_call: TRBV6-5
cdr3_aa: CASSSRQGTTELFF
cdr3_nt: TGTGCCAGCAGCTCCCGACAGGGTACTACGGAGCTGTTTTTT

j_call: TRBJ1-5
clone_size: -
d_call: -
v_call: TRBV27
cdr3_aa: CASSSRAGLQPQHF
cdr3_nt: TGTGCCAGCAGCTCCAGGGCAGGGTTACAGCCCCAGCATTTT

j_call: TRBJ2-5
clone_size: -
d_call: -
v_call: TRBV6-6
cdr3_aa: CASSYLKKPGETQYF
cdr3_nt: TGTGCCAGCAGTTACTTGAAGAAGCCAGGGGAGACCCAGTACTTC

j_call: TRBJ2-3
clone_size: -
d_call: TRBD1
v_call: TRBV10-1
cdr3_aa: CASRKTGERTDTQYF
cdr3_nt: TGCGCCAGCCGAAAAACAGGGGAAAGGACAGATACGCAGTATTTT

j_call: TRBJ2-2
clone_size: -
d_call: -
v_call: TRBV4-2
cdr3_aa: CASSPPGRDTGELFF
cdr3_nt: TGTGCCAGCAGCCCCCCCGGGCGGGACACCGGGGAGCTGTTTTTT